Included here is one T cell receptor (beta chain) sequence, with context. Antigen: not known. Germline V gene sequence: CDR1 MNHNY, CDR2 SVGAGI (reference sequence). The V and J ends lost 4 bases and 0 bases respectively, with 16 bases between them. The CDR3 runs to 16 residues. Assay: immunoSEQ multiplex PCR; the TCRdb copy retains only in-frame clones and omits some. The data show 15,000 to 20,000 clones, 76% seen once. The data were taken from a study of OX40 agonist ivuxolimab in advanced cancers. Study-wide findings and caveats: Clonal expansion from baseline to week 6 occurred in both CD4+ and CD8+ T cells.

The clonotype originates from an adult with an advanced solid tumor such as melanoma, head and neck, liver or kidney cancer. The chain has TRBV6-6 and TRBJ2-7; D unresolved. This sample comprised CD4+ or CD8+ T cells sorted from blood, obtained in a trial of the OX40 agonist ivuxolimab. CDR3 protein: CASSSEVRMISYEQYF. In nucleotides, the CDR3 is TGTGCCAGCAGTTCTGAGGTGAGGATGATCTCCTACGAGCAGTACTTC.